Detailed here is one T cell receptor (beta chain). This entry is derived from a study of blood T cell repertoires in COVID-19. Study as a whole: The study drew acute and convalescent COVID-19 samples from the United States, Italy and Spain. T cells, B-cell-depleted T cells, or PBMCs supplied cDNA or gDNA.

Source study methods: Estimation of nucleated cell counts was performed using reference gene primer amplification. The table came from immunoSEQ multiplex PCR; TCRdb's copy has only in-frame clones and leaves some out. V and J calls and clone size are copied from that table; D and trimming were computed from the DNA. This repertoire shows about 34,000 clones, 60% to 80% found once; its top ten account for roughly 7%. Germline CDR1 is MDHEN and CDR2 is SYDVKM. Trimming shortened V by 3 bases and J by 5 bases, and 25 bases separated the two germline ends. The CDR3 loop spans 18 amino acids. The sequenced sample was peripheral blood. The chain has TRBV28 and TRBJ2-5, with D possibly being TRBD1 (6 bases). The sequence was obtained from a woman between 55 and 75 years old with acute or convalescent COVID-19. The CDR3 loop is CASSFPRSAGENLETQYF. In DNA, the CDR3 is TGTGCCAGCAGTTTCCCCCGGTCCGCAGGGGAAAATCTGGAGACCCAGTACTTC.